This T cell receptor beta chain stems from a study of cytomegalovirus exposure and HLA in healthy donors. Overall study results and limits: Cytomegalovirus status was reportedly diagnosed by the classifier with high sensitivity and specificity. Cytomegalovirus association was assigned to approximately 180 TCR beta chains. Among TCR sequences, most were rare, though some public TCRs appeared in many donors.

Some clones are missing from TCRdb's copy, which holds only in-frame ones; the method was immunoSEQ multiplex PCR. The sample records approximately 160,000 clones, under 90% being singletons. The sample holds a few counts of this clone. The antigen remains unidentified. The sequenced sample was PBMCs. The TCR sequence derives from a woman aged 18-35 years in good health and CMV-seropositive.

The CDR3: CASSPGHGEQFF. CDR3 in DNA: TGTGCCAGCAGCCCGGGTCATGGTGAGCAGTTCTTC. The genes are TRBV9 and TRBJ2-1; unclear D gene. The V gene lost 4 bases and the J gene lost 9 bases, with 11 bases spanning the gap. The CDR3 consists of 12 residues. Germline V CDR1 and CDR2: SGDLS, YYNGEE.